Here is one T cell receptor beta chain with its context. Its antigen is still unknown. One junction end does not reproduce the germline sequence, and a read error may be involved. This entry is derived from a study of T cell responses to AZD1222 COVID-19 vaccine. The study's findings and limits: The donor cohort was predominantly white British with a female majority, and clonal diversity may have been underestimated.

Per germline, CDR1 SGDLS and CDR2 YYNGEE. The CDR3 runs to 15 residues. The method was immunoSEQ multiplex PCR; TCRdb's version includes in-frame clones alone and lacks a portion of them. This table has about 150,000 clones, around 92% appearing once. This chain links TRBV9 with TRBJ2-1, with 7 bases that match TRBD2. The clonotype originates from an adult who received the AZD1222 COVID-19 vaccine. Source: peripheral blood, taken 28 days after the second AZD1222 dose. CDR3 in amino acids: CASSVSPGLTSVLVF. The CDR3 nucleotides are TGTGCCAGCAGCGTAAGTCCGGGTCTCACTAGCGTGCTGGTCTTC.